This TCR beta chain was captured in a study of cytotoxic CD8 clonotypes in ibrutinib-treated CLL. Whole-study context: Response samples were obtained once patients had received a median approximately 11 months of treatment, range 6 to 36.

With sequencing, the targeted depth ranged from 1 in 200,000 to 1 in 1 million T cells. Some clones are missing from TCRdb's copy, which holds only in-frame ones; the method was immunoSEQ multiplex PCR. The table shows about 56,000 clones, with roughly 50% occurring only once. With respect to this clone: The antigen remains undetermined.

The authors obtained roughly 2.2 micrograms of genomic DNA from cryopreserved PBMCs for TCR beta libraries. Study conclusions and caveats: Clonality correlated strongly with circulating CD8+ T cells and exceeded age-matched healthy donors at baseline.

J was trimmed by 6 bases and V by 3 bases; bases with no gene match: 4. In germline, CDR1 is KGHSH, CDR2 LQKENI. The CDR3 consists of 14 residues. This chain links TRBV18 with TRBJ1-4; 7 bases match TRBD1. Here the sequenced sample was PBMCs, taken after 24 months of ibrutinib treatment. This clonotype was sampled from a human donor with chronic lymphocytic leukemia. This chain's CDR3 is CASSPTGADEKLFF. The CDR3, as DNA: TGTGCCAGCTCACCTACAGGGGCGGATGAAAAACTGTTTTTT.